The source of this TCR beta chain is a study of CD8 T cells in ankylosing spondylitis. Study findings and constraints: The study identified a TCR beta motif of about eight highly homologous variants that appeared characteristic of ankylosing spondylitis blood. It was reported that disease-linked clones were significantly enriched in matched ankylosing spondylitis synovial fluid. The disease-linked clones had a CD8+ phenotype and low blood frequencies.

This CDR3 has 14 residues. Deletions cut 7 bases from V and 5 bases from J, with 17 bases between. Per the germline V gene, CDR1 is MNHEY and CDR2 is SMNVEV (reference sequence). Quantitative 5'-RACE with molecular barcodes produced the TCR beta libraries. TCRdb used MiXCR to reprocess the 5' RACE reads, holding one entry per CDR3 protein. The sample carries about 220,000 distinct CDR3 sequences, just under 7.5% recorded once. For this clonotype: The antigen remains undetermined.

The sequenced material came from blood, either unsorted or a sorted T cell fraction (not recorded which). This TCR came from a male donor with ankylosing spondylitis. This chain connects TRBV27 to TRBJ2-5; D uncertain. CDR3 region: CASTPRKGFETQYF. CDR3 DNA: TGTGCCAGCACACCAAGGAAGGGTTTTGAGACCCAGTACTTC.